Included here is one T cell receptor beta chain sequence, with context. What it binds is unknown. These data belong to a study of CXCR3-negative and CXCR3-positive naive CD8 T cells. Notes on the study in general: Relative to memory CD8+ cells, whose diversity was much lower, both naive subsets had comparably high diversity. The study found that naive CXCR3-negative and CXCR3-positive cells shared TRBV-TRBJ usage, while memory cells differed. Researchers report that CXCR3-positive naive cells carry more hydrophobic TRB CDR3s than CXCR3-negative naive cells.

Germline V gene sequence: CDR1 LGHNA, CDR2 YNFKEQ. The CDR3 sequence is 16 residues long. Through 5' RACE with UMI labels, the TRB cDNA libraries were prepared. TCRdb reworked the 5' RACE reads into one entry per CDR3 protein, no DNA. This specimen shows some 150,000 distinct CDR3 sequences; the ten leading clones hold nearly 0.5%. This sequence joins TRBV4-2 and TRBJ2-3; the D call of TRBD1 rests on TCRdb alone, since no DNA is present to check it. Material: naive CXCR3+ CD8+ T cells from blood. The subset here: CD45RO-CCR7+CD27+CD95- naive CD8+ T cells expressing CXCR3 (TNR3+). The sequence was obtained from a human donor in good health. Some clones in this sample may be carry-over from other donors' samples. CDR3 sequence: CASSQGSAGRTDTQYF.